This TCR beta chain appears in the sequencing data of a study of shared clonotypes between healthy human individuals. Study-level information: Plates per donor: three CD4 naive, three CD4 memory, two CD8 naive, one CD8 memory.

Profiling relied on immunoSEQ multiplex PCR, and the TCRdb table lists in-frame clones only, not all of them. This sample has 2 million to 2.5 million clones; roughly 92% occur once, and the top ten carry 0.37%. Sequencing input: naive CD4+ T cells from PBMCs. Subset indicated: CD45RA+ positively selected. The origin of this receptor is a man between 18 and 29 years old in good health. Some clones in this sample may be carry-over from other donors' samples.

The CDR3 is CASSSGPWKSYEKLFF. Written as DNA, the CDR3 is TGTGCCAGCAGCTCGGGGCCGTGGAAGTCTTATGAAAAACTGTTTTTT. J is TRBJ1-4 and V is TRBV7-2; D perhaps matches TRBD1 (5 bases). Trimming stripped 4 bases from V and 6 bases from J, with 18 bases between. CDR1 and CDR2 (germline): SGHTA, FQGNSA. The CDR3 runs to 16 residues.